This T cell receptor (beta chain) is from a study of T cells in Graves' hyperthyroidism and ophthalmopathy (dated by TCRdb to about 2019). At the level of the whole study: Peripheral blood samples were taken at the time of initial diagnosis, prior to any treatment. TCR V-J signatures able to tell the groups apart were searched for in a discovery cohort of approximately 95 patients, of whom more than 40 had Graves' ophthalmopathy and under 65 had stable Graves' hyperthyroidism. After blood sampling, hyperthyroidism patients were treated with methimazole at a starting dose of 30 mg daily, and ophthalmopathy patients were treated with high-dose intravenous methylprednisolone. The paper reports TCR Vbeta CDR3 sequencing of 135 peripheral blood samples: under 45 ophthalmopathy, under 85 hyperthyroidism and 17 progressor patients. An independent validation cohort of 18 to 20 hyperthyroidism patients and 17 patients who later progressed to ophthalmopathy tested prospective prediction of ophthalmopathy. For training and testing, the 100 or so patients in the discovery cohort were randomly divided in a 7:3 ratio. The study also compared thyroid tissue and blood T-cell repertoires from 6 or 7 Graves' hyperthyroidism patients. Study-wide findings and limitations: In validation, the model predicted progression to ophthalmopathy with over 65% sensitivity and 72.22% specificity, a median of around 6.6 months before onset. Blood samples also contained most of the expanded thyroid clonotypes (frequency above 0.001), which suggests that blood repertoires may reflect thyroid immune responses. A model built on a 13 V-J signature distinguished ophthalmopathy from stable hyperthyroidism, reaching roughly 88% sensitivity and about 81% specificity in cross-validation and 80%/75% in testing. No statistical method was used to set the sample size in advance, and investigators knew the group allocation.

This clonotype was observed many times. What antigen it recognizes has not been identified. The record has no base qualities; no much larger clone is one base away. The TCR beta CDR3 regions were amplified from the RNA transcripts. The TCR CDR3 was subjected to a first round of RT-PCR using the HTBI primer set and the Qiagen OneStep RT-PCR kit. A second multiplex PCR round built the libraries, followed by size selection and purification. Libraries were sequenced paired-end with 100 bp reads on an Illumina HiSeq2000. In the authors' own workflow: SOAPnuke was used to process the raw data, with reads discarded if the reads contained adapters or uncalled bases, had a mean Phred below 15, or lacked an exact constant-primer or identifier match. COPE v1.2.5 was used to merge the high-quality paired reads, and each unique nucleotide sequence was defined as a clonotype. MiTCR v1.1 was used to align the clonotypes against IMGT TRBV, TRBD and TRBJ reference segments. The analysis was restricted to V-J combinations with a frequency above 0.0001, which together covered approximately 99% of the repertoires. The TCS score was defined as F50 (clonal expansion) divided by E x V (chaos), with BLOSUM62-based TCRdist calculated between CDR3 peptides within each V-J. Welch's t-statistics and random forest reduced just over 500 V-J features to 13, which were used in a naive Bayes classifier (R e1071). Clones were called with MiXCR by TCRdb after fastp trimmed the public reads at Q25, and only in-frame beta chains were retained. Rows are combined by CDR3 protein, so each entry shows the most common genes and DNA. These V and J calls rely on TCRdb rather than the paper's analysis. Here the sample has 450,000 to 550,000 distinct CDR3 sequences; approximately 25% occur a single time. Approximately 10% of the sample is in the top ten clones.

V loses 0 bases of germline sequence and J loses 6 bases, and the interval between the two ends is 11 bases. CDR1 MGHRA and CDR2 YSYEKL are derived from the germline V gene. Inclusive of the bounding cysteine and phenylalanine, the CDR3 is 14 residues long. Only the CDR3 DNA stays, 42 bases, in frame from base 1. Ophthalmopathy patients had moderately to severely active disease, with a Clinical Activity Score of 3 or more, a NOSPECS grade of 4 or more, and a disease duration of less than 3 months. Exclusion was applied to patients with uncontrolled infections, other autoimmune diseases, pregnancy or lactation. Clinical symptoms, serum thyroxine and TRAb, thyroid ultrasound, and orbital computed tomography formed the basis for the diagnoses. PBMCs were isolated from roughly 10 ml of fresh peripheral blood by Ficoll-Paque density gradient centrifugation. Total RNA was extracted using Trizol reagent, and RNA quality was assessed on an Agilent 2100 Bioanalyzer.

Sequencing used blood. The origin of this receptor is a young woman with Graves' ophthalmopathy. The sequence is built from TRBV4-1 and TRBJ2-5; the D gene cannot be resolved reliably. The CDR3 in this case is CASSQESPPKTQYF. The nucleotides are TGCGCCAGCAGCCAAGAAAGTCCCCCGAAGACCCAGTACTTC.